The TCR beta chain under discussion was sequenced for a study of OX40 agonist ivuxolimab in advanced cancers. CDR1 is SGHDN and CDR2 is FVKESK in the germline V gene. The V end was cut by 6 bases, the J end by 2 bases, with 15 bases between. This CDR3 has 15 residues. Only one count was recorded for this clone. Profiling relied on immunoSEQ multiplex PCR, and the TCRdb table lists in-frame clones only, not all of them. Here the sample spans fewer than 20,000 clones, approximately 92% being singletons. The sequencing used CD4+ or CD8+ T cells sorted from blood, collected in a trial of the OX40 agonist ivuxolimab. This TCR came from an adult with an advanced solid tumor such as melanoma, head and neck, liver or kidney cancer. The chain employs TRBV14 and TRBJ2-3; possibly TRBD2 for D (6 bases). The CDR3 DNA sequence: TGTGCCAGCAGTCTAAGGGCGGGATACACAGATACGCAGTATTTT. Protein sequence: CASSLRAGYTDTQYF.